These 9 T cell receptor beta chains were sequenced from one sample in a study of T cell repertoires in cytomegalovirus infection. One entry per CDR3 protein, called by TCRdb with MiXCR from the reads. The sample has approximately 260,000 distinct CDR3 sequences, approximately 17% seen once; the top ten hold 40% to 55%. The sample consisted of CD8+ T cells from PBMCs. Every receptor here comes from a human donor in good health (CMV status not recorded). Some clones in this sample may be carry-over from other donors' samples.

This clonotype was detected only a few times. The chain employs TRBV20-1 and TRBJ2-7; 8 bases are shared with TRBD1. CDR1 DFQATT and CDR2 SNEGSKA come from the germline V gene (reference sequence). The junction had 11 bases not matched to a gene; V was cut back by 2 bases and J by 2 bases. CDR3 length: 16 residues. The CDR3 nucleotides are TGCAGTGCTAGATTACTCGACAGGGGAAGCCCCTACGAGCAGTACTTC. Its protein is CSARLLDRGSPYEQYF.

The rearrangement uses TRBV18 and TRBJ2-7; TRBD1 is a possible D gene (6 bases). Trimming removed 2 bases at V and 3 bases at J, with 8 bases between. The CDR3 has 13 residues. CDR1 is KGHSH and CDR2 is LQKENI in the germline V gene. In nucleotides, the CDR3 is TGTGCCAGCTCACCAGGGGGCCGCTACGAGCAGTACTTC. Protein sequence: CASSPGGRYEQYF. Based on the CDR3 plus reference TRBV18 and TRBJ2-7, the full variable domain is NAGVMQNPRHLVRRRGQEARLRCSPMKGHSHVYWYRQLPEEGLKFMVYLQKENIIDESGMPKERFSAEFPKEGPSILRIQQVVRGDSAAYFCASSPGGRYEQYFGPGTRLTVT.

The J gene is TRBJ2-6, the V gene TRBV27; possible D gene TRBD2, 6 bases. Trimming stripped 5 bases from V and 1 base from J, with 15 bases between. The length of the CDR3 is 17 residues. Germline V lookup: CDR1 MNHEY, CDR2 SMNVEV (reference sequence). CDR3 protein: CASSPGTVISGANVLTF. The DNA for the CDR3 is TGTGCCAGCAGTCCCGGGACTGTCATATCTGGGGCCAACGTCCTGACTTTC.

The chain has TRBV18 and TRBJ2-3; D tentatively reads TRBD1 or TRBD2 (5 bases each). The CDR3 covers 14 residues. The germline gives CDR1 KGHSH, CDR2 LQKENI. The germline V and J ends were trimmed by 2 bases and 6 bases, with 12 bases remaining between them. The CDR3 DNA is TGTGCCAGCTCACCATTACAGGAGCGGGATACGCAGTATTTT. It translates to CASSPLQERDTQYF.

Regarding this clonotype: Possible read error: a much larger clone is one base away. CDR3 residues: CASTGETQYF. The CDR3 nucleotides are TGTGCCAGCACGGGAGAGACCCAGTACTTC. The rearrangement links TRBV6-5 to TRBJ2-5; the D is unclear. Looked up from germline, CDR1 is MNHEY and CDR2 is SVGAGI. The CDR3 contains 10 residues. V shed 7 bases and J shed 4 bases, with 4 bases lying between them.

This clonotype was counted only a few times. V and J are TRBV20-1 and TRBJ2-7, with a tentative D call TRBD1 (8 bases). CDR1 is DFQATT and CDR2 is SNEGSKA in the germline V gene (reference sequence). The CDR3 runs to 18 residues. The V gene lost 6 bases and the J gene lost 2 bases, with 29 bases spanning the gap. CDR3 in DNA: TGCAGTGCCTACGAGGACAGGGTCAAGCGGGAAATCCCCTACGAGCAGTACTTC. Its translation is CSAYEDRVKREIPYEQYF.

This chain joins TRBV29-1 and TRBJ2-5; perhaps TRBD1 as D (6 bases). The CDR3 consists of 15 residues. Germline-derived CDR1 and CDR2 are SQVTM and ANQGSEA. V was trimmed by 2 bases and J by 2 bases, leaving 15 bases between them. The CDR3 spells CSVEIPPDSQETQYF. The CDR3 nucleotides are TGCAGCGTTGAAATCCCCCCGGACAGTCAAGAGACCCAGTACTTC.

The chain recombines TRBV6-6 with TRBJ1-2, with D uncertain. V was trimmed by 0 bases and J by 7 bases, leaving 15 bases between them. Germline CDR1 reads MNHNY; CDR2 reads SVGAGI (reference sequence). The CDR3 has 15 amino acids. Here the CDR3 reads CASSYSPLDKAGYTF. Here the CDR3 DNA reads TGTGCCAGCAGTTACTCCCCCCTTGACAAGGCTGGCTACACCTTC.

This clonotype was recorded a few times. V is TRBV29-1 and J is TRBJ1-2, with D unclear. Germline V gene data show CDR1 as SQVTM and CDR2 as ANQGSEA. V gave up 6 bases and J gave up 4 bases, with 9 bases separating them. This CDR3 spans 11 amino acids. CDR3 loop: CSVRTAYGYTF. The CDR3 DNA follows: TGCAGCGTGCGGACGGCCTATGGCTACACCTTC.